The text below deals with one T cell receptor beta chain. Source study methods: Nucleated cell number was recorded as an estimate derived from reference gene primer amplification. Here immunoSEQ multiplex PCR was the method, and the copy in TCRdb shows in-frame clones only, minus some. Clone size and the V and J calls come from that table; the DNA yielded D and trimming. Of 150,000 to 200,000 clones listed, about 83% are singletons. This sample was taken from a study of blood T cell repertoires in COVID-19. Turning to the study itself: Acute and convalescent COVID-19 specimens originated in the United States, Italy and Spain. T cells, B-cell-depleted T cells, or PBMCs supplied cDNA or gDNA.

There are 15 residues in the CDR3. Germline CDR1 reads SGHTA; CDR2 reads FQGNSA. The V and J ends lost 1 base and 2 bases respectively, with 11 bases between them. The chain employs TRBV7-2 and TRBJ2-5, with TRBD1 as a possible D gene (5 bases). The specimen sequenced was peripheral blood. The clonotype comes from a human donor in a cohort sampled during active COVID-19. The CDR3 DNA reads TGTGCCAGCAGCTTAGACAGGCAACGGCAAGAGACCCAGTACTTC. Its translation is CASSLDRQRQETQYF.